These 21 T cell receptor beta chains were sequenced from one sample in a study of memory B cells and T cells in multiple sclerosis. These TCRs' antigens remain unknown. Stimulus-free culture yielded autoproliferating CFSE-dim and non-proliferating CFSE-high T cells, each sequenced separately. Replicate wells were pooled after roughly 7 days of stimulus-free culture of 40 million to 65 million CFSE-labeled PBMCs. Profiled with immunoSEQ multiplex PCR; TCRdb holds only in-frame clones, not every one. In the table there are around 50,000 clones, approximately 80% of which are singletons. What was sequenced was PBMCs from blood kept in culture. These receptor sequences come from a human donor with multiple sclerosis.

This chain links TRBV19 with TRBJ2-7; D gene ambiguous. The CDR3 sequence is 14 residues long. In germline, CDR1 is LNHDA, CDR2 SQIVND (reference sequence). V lost 6 bases to trimming and J lost 1 base, with 13 bases between them. The CDR3: CASRPGFGSYEQYF. CDR3 in DNA: TGTGCCAGTAGGCCCGGTTTCGGTTCCTACGAGCAGTACTTC.

The J gene is TRBJ2-7, the V gene TRBV21-1; TRBD2, the table's D call, lacks a check against the DNA. TRBV21-1 is flagged as a pseudogene. This CDR3 comprises 11 residues. The CDR3 DNA reads as TGTGCCAGCAGCCTTGGGAGGCAGGAAGTGGTC. Its protein product is CASSLGRQEVV.

The rearrangement joins TRBV28 to TRBJ1-2; tentative D call: TRBD1 (5 bases). Trimming shortened V by 5 bases and J by 3 bases, and 7 bases separated the two germline ends. The CDR3 totals 12 residues. Germline V CDR1 and CDR2: MDHEN, SYDVKM. CDR3: CASSQGYYGYTF. The CDR3 DNA is TGTGCCAGCAGTCAGGGTTACTATGGCTACACCTTC.

The gene calls are TRBV28 and TRBJ1-2; 7 bases are a match to TRBD1. Germline values: CDR1 MDHEN, CDR2 SYDVKM. V was pared by 5 bases and J by 7 bases, with 16 bases of the junction left unmatched. This CDR3 contains 16 residues. The CDR3 DNA sequence: TGTGCCAGCAGTGCGACACTCGGACAGGTATCTTTTGGCTACACCTTC. It codes for CASSATLGQVSFGYTF.

The CDR3 is CASTLPGYNTEAFF. The DNA for the CDR3 is TGTGCCAGCACCTTACCCGGGTACAACACTGAAGCTTTCTTT. The rearrangement links TRBV4-2 to TRBJ1-1; D unclear. CDR3 length: 14 residues. Trimming pared 7 bases from V and 2 bases from J, leaving 14 bases between. CDR1 is LGHNA, CDR2 YNFKEQ, per germline.

The V gene is TRBV27, the J gene TRBJ2-7; D remains ambiguous. Germline V gene data show CDR1 as MNHEY and CDR2 as SMNVEV (reference sequence). Trimming took 4 bases from V and 4 from J, leaving 5 bases between them. The CDR3 runs 11 residues. The CDR3 DNA reads TGTGCCAGCAGTTCATCGTACGAGCAGTACTTC. Translation: CASSSSYEQYF.

This sequence joins TRBV29-1 and TRBJ2-2, with D tentatively TRBD1 (6 bases). Trimming cost V 7 bases and J 1 base, with 10 bases left between them. The CDR3 runs 13 residues. Germline V lookup: CDR1 SQVTM, CDR2 ANQGSEA. Written as DNA, the CDR3 is TGCAGCGCCGGACAGATGAACACCGGGGAGCTGTTTTTT. Protein product: CSAGQMNTGELFF.

This rearrangement joins TRBV28 to TRBJ2-2; 10 bases match TRBD1. Germline V gene lookup returns CDR1 MDHEN and CDR2 SYDVKM. The trim removed 5 bases at V and 5 bases at J, leaving 5 bases unmatched. This CDR3 spans 15 amino acids. CDR3 sequence (DNA): TGTGCCAGCAGTACCCGACAGGGGGCAACCGGGGAGCTGTTTTTT. Its translation is CASSTRQGATGELFF.

The chain uses TRBV5-1 and TRBJ2-5; 11 nucleotides agree with TRBD2. There are 16 residues in the CDR3. With V trimmed by 5 bases and J by 2 bases, 8 bases remained unmatched. The germline gives CDR1 SGHRS, CDR2 YFSETQ. DNA of the CDR3: TGCGCCAGCAGTTATCCGGGACTAGCGGAACAAGAGACCCAGTACTTC. Amino acids: CASSYPGLAEQETQYF.

This clone came up once. The chain uses TRBV19 and TRBJ2-7, with D perhaps TRBD1 (8 bases). The germline V gene has CDR1 LNHDA and CDR2 SQIVND (reference sequence). The CDR3 spans 14 residues. V gave up 6 bases and J gave up 3 bases, with 15 bases separating them. The CDR3 sequence is CASSKQGGDYEQYF. CDR3 nucleotide sequence: TGTGCCAGTAGCAAACAGGGGGGGGACTACGAGCAGTACTTC.

The rearrangement links TRBV6-6 to TRBJ1-1; 8 nucleotides match TRBD1. CDR1 MNHNY and CDR2 SVGAGI come from the germline V gene (reference sequence). The CDR3 runs to 15 residues. J was trimmed by 0 bases and V by 4 bases; bases with no gene match: 4. For the CDR3, the DNA is TGTGCCAGCAGTTCAACAGGGGGGATGAACACTGAAGCTTTCTTT. Protein: CASSSTGGMNTEAFF.

This clone was seen once. The chain has TRBV6-5 and TRBJ1-4, with D possibly being TRBD1 (5 bases). V gave up 5 bases and J gave up 8 bases, with 15 bases separating them. This CDR3 contains 14 residues. Per germline, CDR1 MNHEY and CDR2 SVGAGI. The chain's CDR3 is CASSPGTAAEKLFF. The CDR3 DNA is TGTGCCAGCAGTCCCGGGACGGCCGCCGAAAAACTGTTTTTT.

The CDR3 region has the DNA TGTGCCAGTAGTCCTCGGGGCGGTGGTCACGGAGGGAACACTGAAGCTTTCTTT. Protein sequence: CASSPRGGGHGGNTEAFF. V and J are TRBV19 and TRBJ1-1, with D tentatively TRBD1 (5 bases). CDR1 LNHDA and CDR2 SQIVND come from the germline V gene (reference sequence). This CDR3 contains 18 residues. The V end was cut by 5 bases, the J end by 1 base, with 23 bases between.

This chain uses TRBV30 with TRBJ1-3; no firm D call. V shed 5 bases and J shed 3 bases, with 8 bases lying between them. The CDR3 totals 12 residues. Looked up from germline, CDR1 is GTSNPN and CDR2 is SVGIG (reference sequence). The CDR3 here is CAWWRDGNTIYF. In nucleotides, the CDR3 is TGTGCCTGGTGGAGGGATGGAAACACCATATATTTT.

This sequence joins TRBV30 and TRBJ1-1, with D uncertain. Trimming stripped 3 bases from V and 1 base from J, with 12 bases between. The CDR3 covers 14 residues. In germline, CDR1 is GTSNPN, CDR2 SVGIG (reference sequence). The CDR3 DNA follows: TGTGCCTGGAGCCAAGGACGGACGAACACTGAAGCTTTCTTT. This translates into CAWSQGRTNTEAFF.

This sequence joins TRBV7-9 and TRBJ1-6, with unresolved D. The length of the CDR3 is 12 residues. V was cut by 2 bases and J by 10 bases, with 6 bases left in between. The V gene's germline CDR1 is SEHNR and CDR2 FQNEAQ (reference sequence). The CDR3 DNA is TGTGCCAGCAGCTTATCTCTCTCACCCCTCCACTTT. Translation gives CASSLSLSPLHF. The variable domain in full, with the rest retrieved from reference TRBV7-9 and TRBJ1-6, is DTGVSQNPRHKITKRGQNVTFRCDPISEHNRLYWYRQTLGQGPEFLTYFQNEAQLEKSRLLSDRFSAERPKGSFSTLEIQRTEQGDSAMYLCASSLSLSPLHFGNGTRLTVT.

The chain couples TRBV27 to TRBJ1-2; no clear D gene. This CDR3 has 15 amino acids. V was pared by 2 bases and J by 2 bases, with 12 bases between. The germline V gene encodes CDR1 MNHEY and CDR2 SMNVEV (reference sequence). The CDR3 loop is CASSLIPGTNYGYTF. The CDR3 nucleotides are TGTGCCAGCAGTTTAATCCCCGGCACCAACTATGGCTACACCTTC.

The rearrangement joins TRBV11-2 to TRBJ2-7; 7 bases map to TRBD1. Germline loops: CDR1 SGHAT, CDR2 FQNNGV. This CDR3 comprises 16 residues. Trimming removed 6 bases from V and 1 base from J; junction bases left unmatched: 12. This chain's CDR3 is CASSLRDSSISYEQYF. CDR3 nucleotide sequence: TGTGCCAGCAGTCTCCGGGACAGCTCAATTTCCTACGAGCAGTACTTC.

V usage is TRBV7-9 and J usage is TRBJ1-5; no definite D call. CDR1 and CDR2 from the germline V gene are SEHNR and FQNEAQ (reference sequence). CDR3 size: 13 residues. Trimming shortened V by 5 bases and J by 9 bases, and 14 bases separated the two germline ends. Here the CDR3 DNA reads TGTGCCAGCAGCCTAGGAGTTGGACGGCCCCAGCATTTT. Translation: CASSLGVGRPQHF.

J is TRBJ2-6 and V is TRBV2; D is uncertain. Between the trimmed V and J ends, which lost 6 bases and 1 base, there was a span of 7 bases. This CDR3 spans 14 amino acids. Germline assignment: CDR1 SNHLY and CDR2 FYNNEI. The CDR3 nucleotides are TGTGCCAGCAGCCCCAGGTCTGGGGCCAACGTCCTGACTTTC. As protein: CASSPRSGANVLTF.

The gene calls are TRBV6-1 and TRBJ1-1, with D possibly TRBD1 on 5 matching bases. The CDR3 extends over 13 amino acids. Trimming took off 6 bases at V and 11 bases at J, with 19 bases between the two ends. Germline lookup yields CDR1 MNHNS and CDR2 SASEGT. This CDR3 reads CASRGTGGEGAFF. The CDR3 coding sequence is TGTGCCAGCAGGGGTACAGGTGGGGAGGGGGCTTTCTTT.